This T cell receptor (beta chain) was found in a study of neoadjuvant anti-PD-1 for oral cavity cancer. This clone has just a few counts. Libraries were prepared by immunoSEQ multiplex PCR; TCRdb keeps only in-frame clonotypes and omits some of them. The table lists just over 65,000 clones, roughly 84% of them singletons. Stated time point: after neoadjuvant nivolumab, at surgical resection. Patients had newly diagnosed, untreated stage II-IVA oral cavity squamous cell carcinoma. Germline-derived CDR1 and CDR2 are SGHRS and YFSETQ. V lost 2 bases and J lost 7, with 16 bases in between. The CDR3 sequence is 14 residues long.

The chain combines TRBV5-1 with TRBJ2-7, with D tentatively TRBD1 (6 bases). The input for sequencing was PBMCs, taken after nivolumab (anti-PD-1) treatment. The sequence was obtained from a person aged 35 to 85 with oral cavity squamous cell carcinoma. CDR3 region: CASSLGQFGVEQYF. In nucleotides, the CDR3 is TGCGCCAGCAGCTTAGGACAGTTTGGGGTGGAGCAGTACTTC.